A single sample is the source of the 8 T cell receptor beta chains below, sequenced in a study of neurological immune-mediated disorders (dated by TCRdb to about 2019). The receptor library was made with 5' RACE. TCRdb shows the sequencer as Illumina HiSeq 2500. In TCRdb, the public reads were trimmed at Q25 with fastp and aligned with MiXCR, with productive beta chains retained. Each CDR3 protein appears once, grouped with its most common genes and DNA. This sample gives roughly 20,000 distinct CDR3 sequences in total; 6% to 8% of them show up just once. Approximately 16% of the sample is held by the ten biggest clonotypes. Sequencing was performed on CD8+ T cells from blood. Source of these receptors: a woman in her thirties with HTLV-1-associated myelopathy (HAM/TSP).

This clonotype has a count of ten or more. The chain joins TRBV15 to TRBJ1-2; 8 nucleotides line up with TRBD1. Germline V CDR1 and CDR2: LNHNV, YYDKDF (reference sequence). CDR3 length: 17 amino acids. V dropped 6 bases and J dropped 4; count of bases not matched to a gene: 16. The CDR3 region is CATRETGPGQDTYGYTF. The CDR3 nucleotides are TGTGCCACCAGAGAGACAGGACCGGGACAGGACACCTATGGCTACACCTTC.

Within the sample, this clonotype is medium-sized. The chain employs TRBV7-8 and TRBJ2-1; 8 bases map to TRBD1. This CDR3 is 15 amino acids long. The ends lost 4 bases at V and 8 bases at J; junction bases unmatched: 10. Germline V gene sequence: CDR1 SGHVS, CDR2 FQNEAQ. CDR3 in DNA: TGTGCCAGCAGCTCCCGACAGGGGCTTAAGGATGAGCAGTTCTTC. Its protein product is CASSSRQGLKDEQFF.

This clonotype was seen ten or more times. The V and J genes are TRBV30 and TRBJ2-7; D is possibly TRBD1 (6 bases). V lost 5 bases to trimming and J lost 7 bases, with 18 bases between them. Germline V gives CDR1 GTSNPN, CDR2 SVGIG (reference sequence). The CDR3 extends over 13 amino acids. The CDR3 sequence: CAWSDLTGGEQYF. The CDR3 nucleotides read TGTGCCTGGTCGGACTTGACAGGCGGAGAGCAGTACTTC. The full variable domain, with the rest looked up from reference TRBV30 and TRBJ2-7, is SQTIHQWPATLVQPVGSPLSLECTVEGTSNPNLYWYRQAAGRGLQLLFYSVGIGQISSEVPQNLSASRPQDRQFILSSKKLLLSDSGFYLCAWSDLTGGEQYFGPGTRLTVT.

This clonotype has ten or more counts. The chain is built from TRBV6-6 and TRBJ1-4; TRBD1 agrees at 7 bases. Trimming removed 5 bases from V and 3 bases from J; junction bases left unmatched: 3. CDR3 size: 14 residues. Per germline, CDR1 MNHNY and CDR2 SVGAGI (reference sequence). The CDR3 sequence is CASSKTGPNEKLFF. The CDR3 DNA follows: TGTGCCAGCAGTAAGACAGGGCCTAATGAAAAACTGTTTTTT.

A remark on this clonotype: The junction shows a germline mismatch at one end, possibly a read error. The V call is TRBV29-1, the J call TRBJ2-3; D is unclear. CDR3 size: 12 residues. The germline V gene encodes CDR1 SQVTM and CDR2 ANQGSEA. The CDR3 region has the DNA TGCAGAGGACGGACCGGCACAGATACTCAGTATTTT. Translation: CRGRTGTDTQYF.

This clonotype was seen at least ten times. This chain links TRBV29-1 with TRBJ1-1, with D unresolved. The CDR3 consists of 13 residues. V lost 4 bases and J lost 7, with 16 bases in between. Looked up from germline, CDR1 is SQVTM and CDR2 is ANQGSEA. CDR3: CSVGESGFGEAFF. The CDR3 DNA reads as TGCAGCGTTGGGGAGTCGGGGTTTGGTGAAGCTTTCTTT.

This clonotype was seen at least ten times. This chain uses TRBV30 with TRBJ1-2, with D possibly matching TRBD1 (5 bases). The CDR3 is 13 amino acids. V lost 0 bases and J 8 bases, leaving 13 bases between the germline ends. Germline V lookup: CDR1 GTSNPN, CDR2 SVGIG (reference sequence). The CDR3 nucleotides read TGTGCCTGGAGTGTAGAAGGGGTTGAGGGCTACACCTTC. It encodes CAWSVEGVEGYTF.

This clonotype has ten or more counts. The chain recombines TRBV5-6 with TRBJ1-2; 7 positions match TRBD1. The CDR3 consists of 16 residues. Germline V gives CDR1 SGHDT, CDR2 YYEEEE. The J segment lost 5 bases and the V segment lost 4 bases, leaving 14 bases of the junction unmatched. This CDR3 reads CASSAGRDSYYYGYTF. The CDR3 DNA is TGTGCCAGCAGCGCGGGCCGGGACAGCTACTATTATGGCTACACCTTC.